This TCR beta chain was captured in a study of T cell clonality in common variable immunodeficiency. CDR1 is LNHDA, CDR2 SQIVND, per germline (reference sequence). CDR3 length: 20 amino acids. The germline V and J ends were trimmed by 8 bases and 3 bases, with 29 bases remaining between them. Of note for this clone: The observed sequence ends 3 residues before the CDR3 terminus, with the missing tail filled in from the germline J gene.

The data were produced by immunoSEQ multiplex PCR, yet TCRdb's version contains in-frame clones alone and is incomplete. The sample has roughly 79,000 clones, none seen only once; the top ten hold 0.75% to 1%. This clonotype was obtained from a person between 18 and 70 years old in good health. The rearrangement links TRBV19 to TRBJ1-6, with a possible D match to TRBD1 (5 bases). Sequencing was performed on peripheral blood mononuclear cells. The part of the CDR3 DNA that was read is TGTGCCAGTCCATGGGGGGGAGGCTGTCAACGGACAAACTATAATTCACCC. Its protein is CASPWGGGCQRTNYNSP. The full CDR3 protein reads CASPWGGGCQRTNYNSPLHF.